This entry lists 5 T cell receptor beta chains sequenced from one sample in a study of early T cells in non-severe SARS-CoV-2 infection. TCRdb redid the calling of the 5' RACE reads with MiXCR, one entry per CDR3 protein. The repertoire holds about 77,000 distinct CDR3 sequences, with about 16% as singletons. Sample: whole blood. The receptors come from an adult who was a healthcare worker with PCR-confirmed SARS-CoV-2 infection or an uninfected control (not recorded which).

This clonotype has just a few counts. The CDR3 nucleotides read TGTGCCAGCAGCCCCCTGGCGATCCCCGGCAATCAGCCCCAGCATTTT. Translated, it gives CASSPLAIPGNQPQHF. J is TRBJ1-5 and V is TRBV7-6; the D is unclear. The CDR3 length is 16 residues. V lost 5 bases and J 2 bases, leaving 16 bases between the germline ends. CDR1 SGHVS and CDR2 FNYEAQ come from the germline V gene. Full variable domain (missing parts from reference TRBV7-6 and TRBJ1-5): GAGVSQSPRYKVTKRGQDVALRCDPISGHVSLYWYRQALGQGPEFLTYFNYEAQQDKSGLPNDRFSAERPEGSISTLTIQRTEQRDSAMYRCASSPLAIPGNQPQHFGDGTRLSIL.

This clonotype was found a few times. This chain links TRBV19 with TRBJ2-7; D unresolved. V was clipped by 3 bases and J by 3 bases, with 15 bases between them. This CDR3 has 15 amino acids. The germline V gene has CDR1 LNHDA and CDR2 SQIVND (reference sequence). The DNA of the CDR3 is TGTGCCAGTAGTATCGGAGACGTGGGATTCTACGAGCAGTACTTC. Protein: CASSIGDVGFYEQYF.

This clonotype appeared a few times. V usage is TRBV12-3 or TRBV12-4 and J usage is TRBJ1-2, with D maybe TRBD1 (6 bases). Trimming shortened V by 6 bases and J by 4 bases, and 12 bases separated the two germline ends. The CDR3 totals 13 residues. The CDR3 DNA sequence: TGTGCCAGCAGCCGTTTGGGGGCCTATGGCTACACCTTC. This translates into CASSRLGAYGYTF.

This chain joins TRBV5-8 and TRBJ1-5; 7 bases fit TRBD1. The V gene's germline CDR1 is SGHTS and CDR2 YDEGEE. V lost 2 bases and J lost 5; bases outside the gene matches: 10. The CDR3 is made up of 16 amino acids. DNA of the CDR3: TGTGCCAGCAGCTTACGCGAACGGGACAGATATCAGCCCCAGCATTTT. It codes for CASSLRERDRYQPQHF.

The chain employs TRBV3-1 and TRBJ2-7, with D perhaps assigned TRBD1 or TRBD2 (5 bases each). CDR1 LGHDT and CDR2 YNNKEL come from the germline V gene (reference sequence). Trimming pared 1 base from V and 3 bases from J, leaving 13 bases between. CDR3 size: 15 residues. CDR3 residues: CASSQGGAAGYEQYF. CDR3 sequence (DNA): TGTGCCAGCAGCCAAGGAGGGGCCGCAGGCTACGAGCAGTACTTC.